Listed below are T cell receptor beta chains from one sample, sequenced in a study of prognosis after radiotherapy for stage I lung cancer. TCRdb called the multiplex PCR reads again in MiXCR, with one record for every CDR3 protein. The data show around 63,000 distinct CDR3 sequences, less than 30% seen once. The specimen comprised PBMCs, sampled before or after stereotactic body radiation therapy (not recorded which). Receptors originate from a donor older than 45 with non-small cell lung cancer. The CDR3 runs from the conserved cysteine through the conserved F or W. Each record gives: V gene, J gene, D gene, clone size, CDR3 protein, CDR3 DNA. D genes are given only for firm matches. Clone size is shown for a subset of rows, as once, few, many or a class of expanded clone.

v_call: TRBV19; j_call: TRBJ1-6; d_call: NA; clone_size: NA; cdr3_aa: CTSTTGDYISPLHF; cdr3_nt: TGTACCAGTACCACCGGGGACTATATTTCACCCCTCCACTTT
v_call: TRBV9; j_call: TRBJ1-1; d_call: NA; clone_size: many; cdr3_aa: CASSVWGEGNTEAFF; cdr3_nt: TGTGCCAGCAGCGTGTGGGGAGAGGGGAACACTGAAGCTTTCTTT
v_call: TRBV6-1; j_call: TRBJ2-1; d_call: TRBD1; clone_size: medium-sized; cdr3_aa: CASSEALQGASPFF; cdr3_nt: TGTGCCAGCAGCGAAGCCCTACAGGGGGCTAGTCCGTTCTTC
v_call: TRBV11-1; j_call: TRBJ2-3; d_call: NA; clone_size: many; cdr3_aa: CASSLAGASGDTQYF; cdr3_nt: TGTGCCAGCAGCTTAGCGGGGGCCTCCGGAGATACGCAGTATTTT
v_call: TRBV5-1; j_call: TRBJ1-2; d_call: NA; clone_size: many; cdr3_aa: CASSPHDYGYTF; cdr3_nt: TGCGCCAGCAGCCCCCACGACTATGGCTACACCTTC
v_call: TRBV6-2/TRBV6-3; j_call: TRBJ1-2; d_call: NA; clone_size: many; cdr3_aa: CASSYLQAGYGYTF; cdr3_nt: TGTGCCAGCAGTTACCTACAGGCGGGCTATGGCTACACCTTC
v_call: TRBV7-9; j_call: TRBJ2-1; d_call: TRBD2; clone_size: NA; cdr3_aa: CASSSSGVSHNEQFF; cdr3_nt: TGTGCCAGCAGCTCTAGCGGAGTCTCACACAATGAGCAGTTCTTC
v_call: TRBV15; j_call: TRBJ2-1; d_call: TRBD2; clone_size: many; cdr3_aa: CATSPYLGLAGGSSYNEQFF; cdr3_nt: TGTGCCACCAGCCCCTACTTGGGACTAGCGGGGGGGTCTTCCTACAATGAGCAGTTCTTC
v_call: TRBV5-1; j_call: TRBJ2-1; d_call: NA; clone_size: many; cdr3_aa: CASSLGGSYNEQFF; cdr3_nt: TGCGCCAGCAGCTTGGGGGGTTCCTACAATGAGCAGTTCTTC
v_call: TRBV6-5; j_call: TRBJ1-1; d_call: NA; clone_size: NA; cdr3_aa: CASSTTNTEALF; cdr3_nt: TGTGCCAGCAGTACGACGAACACTGAAGCTTTATTT
v_call: TRBV7-3; j_call: TRBJ2-1; d_call: TRBD1; clone_size: many; cdr3_aa: CASSLMGQGINEQFF; cdr3_nt: TGTGCCAGCAGCTTAATGGGACAGGGAATCAATGAGCAGTTCTTC
v_call: TRBV6-1; j_call: TRBJ1-3; d_call: NA; clone_size: many; cdr3_aa: CASSGGQFHSGNTIYF; cdr3_nt: TGTGCCAGCAGTGGAGGACAGTTCCATTCTGGAAACACCATATATTTT
v_call: TRBV6-1; j_call: TRBJ1-2; d_call: NA; clone_size: many; cdr3_aa: CASRTPGQGLYGYTF; cdr3_nt: TGTGCCAGCAGGACTCCGGGACAAGGACTCTATGGCTACACCTTC
v_call: TRBV7-6; j_call: TRBJ1-1; d_call: NA; clone_size: NA; cdr3_aa: CANRPQVGGANTEAFF; cdr3_nt: TGTGCCAACAGACCTCAAGTGGGGGGGGCGAACACTGAAGCTTTCTTT
v_call: TRBV5-8; j_call: TRBJ2-1; d_call: NA; clone_size: many; cdr3_aa: CASSLYNEQFF; cdr3_nt: TGTGCCAGCAGCTTATACAATGAGCAGTTCTTC
v_call: TRBV6-2/TRBV6-3; j_call: TRBJ2-2; d_call: TRBD1; clone_size: NA; cdr3_aa: CASAQGQGFGTWELFF; cdr3_nt: TGTGCCAGCGCTCAGGGACAGGGGTTCGGCACCTGGGAGCTTTTTTTT
v_call: TRBV5-5; j_call: TRBJ2-1; d_call: NA; clone_size: many; cdr3_aa: CASSLNYNEQFF; cdr3_nt: TGTGCCAGCAGCCTAAATTACAATGAGCAGTTCTTC
v_call: TRBV28; j_call: TRBJ1-3; d_call: NA; clone_size: many; cdr3_aa: CASRKGLTGNTIYF; cdr3_nt: TGTGCCAGCAGAAAAGGACTAACGGGAAACACCATATATTTT
v_call: TRBV20-1; j_call: TRBJ1-5; d_call: NA; clone_size: many; cdr3_aa: CSARDGGPQGFGNQPQHF; cdr3_nt: TGCAGTGCTAGAGATGGGGGCCCACAGGGCTTTGGGAATCAGCCCCAGCATTTT
v_call: TRBV20-1; j_call: TRBJ2-6; d_call: NA; clone_size: many; cdr3_aa: CSARGGLTSSGANVLTF; cdr3_nt: TGCAGTGCTAGAGGGGGACTTACAAGTTCAGGGGCCAACGTCCTGACTTTC
v_call: TRBV20-1; j_call: TRBJ2-2; d_call: NA; clone_size: NA; cdr3_aa: CSASEGCTGELFF; cdr3_nt: TGCAGTGCTAGCGAGGGGTGCACCGGCGAGCTGTTTTTT
v_call: TRBV7-2; j_call: TRBJ1-2; d_call: NA; clone_size: many; cdr3_aa: CASSTLAGEYGYTF; cdr3_nt: TGTGCCAGCAGCACCCTCGCAGGGGAATATGGCTACACCTTC
v_call: TRBV28; j_call: TRBJ1-6; d_call: NA; clone_size: once; cdr3_aa: CASSPLGQLGRSPLHF; cdr3_nt: TGTGCCAGCAGTCCCCTTGGCCAATTGGGTCGATCACCCCTCCACTTT
v_call: TRBV6-4; j_call: TRBJ1-3; d_call: NA; clone_size: many; cdr3_aa: CASSYSLRAAGNTIYF; cdr3_nt: TGTGCCAGCAGTTACTCGCTCCGGGCCGCAGGAAACACCATATATTTT
v_call: TRBV28; j_call: TRBJ1-5; d_call: NA; clone_size: many; cdr3_aa: CASSNYQPQHF; cdr3_nt: TGTGCCAGCAGTAACTATCAGCCCCAGCATTTT
v_call: TRBV11-2; j_call: TRBJ1-2; d_call: TRBD1; clone_size: many; cdr3_aa: CASSPGQGYGYTF; cdr3_nt: TGTGCCAGCAGCCCCGGACAGGGCTATGGCTACACCTTC
v_call: TRBV20-1; j_call: TRBJ1-1; d_call: NA; clone_size: many; cdr3_aa: CSATRTDHTEAFF; cdr3_nt: TGCAGTGCGACGAGGACGGACCACACTGAAGCTTTCTTT
v_call: TRBV7-2; j_call: TRBJ1-5; d_call: NA; clone_size: NA; cdr3_aa: CASSSGVYSNQPQHF; cdr3_nt: TGTGCCAGCAGCAGTGGCGTGTATAGCAATCAGCCCCAGCATTTT
v_call: TRBV19; j_call: TRBJ2-1; d_call: TRBD1; clone_size: NA; cdr3_aa: CSTWTGGIQNEQFF; cdr3_nt: TGTTCCACGTGGACAGGGGGTATTCAAAATGAGCAGTTCTTC
v_call: TRBV6-5; j_call: TRBJ2-2; d_call: NA; clone_size: many; cdr3_aa: CASSYSIPGHTGELFF; cdr3_nt: TGTGCCAGCAGTTACTCGATACCGGGACACACCGGGGAGCTGTTTTTT
v_call: TRBV5-1; j_call: TRBJ2-7; d_call: TRBD2; clone_size: many; cdr3_aa: CASSSTSGARPYEQYF; cdr3_nt: TGCGCCAGCAGCTCAACTAGCGGGGCCCGACCCTACGAGCAGTACTTC
v_call: TRBV6-1; j_call: TRBJ2-1; d_call: NA; clone_size: NA; cdr3_aa: CTSTRTDLWPYNEQFF; cdr3_nt: TGTACCAGCACCCGGACAGACCTCTGGCCTTACAATGAGCAGTTCTTC
v_call: TRBV6-9; j_call: TRBJ2-5; d_call: TRBD1; clone_size: NA; cdr3_aa: CASGPLGTGSETQYF; cdr3_nt: TGTGCCAGCGGGCCCCTGGGGACAGGGTCGGAGACCCAGTACTTC
v_call: TRBV7-2; j_call: TRBJ2-7; d_call: TRBD2; clone_size: many; cdr3_aa: CASSPELGGEQYF; cdr3_nt: TGTGCCAGCAGCCCGGAGCTGGGGGGGGAGCAGTACTTC
v_call: TRBV11-2; j_call: TRBJ2-7; d_call: TRBD1; clone_size: many; cdr3_aa: CASSPGTAITSYEQYF; cdr3_nt: TGTGCCAGCAGTCCCGGGACAGCAATTACATCCTACGAGCAGTACTTC